This T cell receptor beta chain was retrieved from a study of identical twins. Findings and limits, study-wide: Excess sharing by twins proved weaker in beta out-of-frame sequences.

Via MiXCR, TCRdb re-called the 5' RACE reads, giving one row per CDR3 protein. The table has 450,000 to 650,000 distinct CDR3 sequences, more than 9% seen once; the top ten hold around 3.2%. In germline, CDR1 is SGHTA, CDR2 FQGTGA. CDR3 size: 17 residues. Trimming removed 1 base from V and 0 bases from J, with 14 bases in between. Ten or more counts support this clonotype. Its specificity is not known. Every sampled donor was Caucasian and healthy. This sample was shared with a second study, whose subject was yellow fever vaccine responses in identical twins. From that second work: Twins' vaccine T cell response reportedly gave the appearance of partial convergence and partial personalization.

This clonotype originated in a woman aged 18-30 years in good health. The sequencing sample was made of PBMCs. This sequence joins TRBV7-3 and TRBJ2-3; no clear D. CDR3 residues: CASSLKNQAPSTDTQYF. Written as DNA, the CDR3 is TGTGCCAGCAGCTTAAAGAATCAGGCCCCGAGCACAGATACGCAGTATTTT.